The TCR beta chain described here comes from a study of blood T cell repertoires in COVID-19. About the study: Material from acute and convalescent COVID-19 was sourced from the United States, Italy and Spain. The analysed material was cDNA or gDNA that came from T cells, B-cell-depleted T cells, or PBMCs.

The CDR3 is made up of 13 amino acids. Trimming removed 5 bases from V and 6 bases from J, with 14 bases in between. Germline CDR1 and CDR2: MNHEY and SMNVEV (reference sequence). In the authors' workflow: It was from reference gene primer amplification that nucleated cell counts were estimated. Data came from immunoSEQ multiplex PCR; TCRdb stores just in-frame clones and leaves some out. V and J calls and clone size are given by that table; D and trimming were obtained from the DNA. The repertoire includes roughly 180,000 clones, roughly four fifths of them detected once, and roughly 7.5% sits in the top ten.

The rearrangement joins TRBV27 to TRBJ2-7; D remains ambiguous. The receptor was derived from a man aged 40-50 years who had recovered from COVID-19. The sample comprised peripheral blood. CDR3 region: CASSSLTFGEQYF. The CDR3 nucleotides are TGTGCCAGCAGTAGTTTGACATTTGGCGAGCAGTACTTC.